This entry concerns a single T cell receptor (beta chain). Trimming removed 3 bases at V and 7 bases at J, with 13 bases between. Germline-derived CDR1 and CDR2 are MDHEN and SYDVKM. The CDR3 contains 14 residues. This sample was taken from a study of sequential checkpoint blockade in melanoma. Study overall: Patients were randomized 1:1 to nivolumab-then-ipilimumab or ipilimumab-then-nivolumab first-line. Both treatment sequences were followed by maintenance nivolumab.

Treatment denoted: randomized to nivolumab then ipilimumab (arm A) or the reverse (arm B). Live CD3+CD8+ CD19− CD56− cells were sorted from PBMCs. Using immunoSEQ multiplex PCR, the repertoire was profiled, and TCRdb retains in-frame clones only, with some absent. The table lists tens of thousands of clones, almost 85% of them singletons. The chain recombines TRBV28 with TRBJ2-1; D is perhaps TRBD2 (7 bases). The receptor comes from a human donor with melanoma. The input for sequencing was CD8+ T cells sorted from blood (inferred from file names), taken from a patient given nivolumab and ipilimumab in sequence. The CDR3 DNA follows: TGTGCCAGCAGTTTGGGGGGGGCCGTAAATGAGCAGTTCTTC. Translating gives CASSLGGAVNEQFF. The full variable domain, with the rest looked up from reference TRBV28 and TRBJ2-1, is DVKVTQSSRYLVKRTGEKVFLECVQDMDHENMFWYRQDPGLGLRLIYFSYDVKMKEKGDIPEGYSVSREKKERFSLILESASTNQTSMYLCASSLGGAVNEQFFGPGTRLTVL.